The source of this T cell receptor (beta chain) is a study of blood T cell repertoires in COVID-19. Whole-study context: COVID-19 samples, acute and convalescent, were from the United States, Italy and Spain. T cells, B-cell-depleted T cells, or PBMCs supplied cDNA or gDNA.

Authors' analysis steps: Scientists estimated how many nucleated cells there were by amplifying reference gene primers. Method: immunoSEQ multiplex PCR; TCRdb's copy keeps in-frame clones and lacks some. V and J calls and clone size follow that table, whereas D and trimming were derived from the DNA. The sample shows roughly 100,000 clones, around 86% of them seen only once. Germline V gene sequence: CDR1 LGHNA, CDR2 YNFKEQ. There are 16 residues in the CDR3. V trimming: 1 base; J trimming: 0 bases; junction bases outside the gene matches: 4. This receptor was obtained from a man aged 45-65 years with acute or convalescent COVID-19. The chain is built from TRBV4-2 and TRBJ1-2, with 8 positions matching TRBD1. Sample: peripheral blood. The CDR3 region has the DNA TGTGCCAGCAGCCAAGCGGGACAGGTCCCTAACTATGGCTACACCTTC. Translated: CASSQAGQVPNYGYTF.